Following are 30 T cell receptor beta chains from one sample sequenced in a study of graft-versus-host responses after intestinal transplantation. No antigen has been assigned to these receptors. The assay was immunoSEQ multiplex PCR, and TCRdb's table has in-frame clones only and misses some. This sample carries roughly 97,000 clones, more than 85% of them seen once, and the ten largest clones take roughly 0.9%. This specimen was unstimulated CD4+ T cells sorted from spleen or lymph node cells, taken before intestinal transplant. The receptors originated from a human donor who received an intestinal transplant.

The chain's CDR3 is CASSPLDRSYSNQPQHF. The CDR3 nucleotides are TGTGCCAGCAGTCCATTGGACAGGTCTTATAGCAATCAGCCCCAGCATTTT. The gene calls are TRBV27 and TRBJ1-5; 7 bases are shared with TRBD1. The length of the CDR3 is 17 residues. The V segment lost 5 bases and the J segment 0 bases; nucleotides outside the gene matches: 10. Germline V CDR1 and CDR2: MNHEY, SMNVEV (reference sequence).

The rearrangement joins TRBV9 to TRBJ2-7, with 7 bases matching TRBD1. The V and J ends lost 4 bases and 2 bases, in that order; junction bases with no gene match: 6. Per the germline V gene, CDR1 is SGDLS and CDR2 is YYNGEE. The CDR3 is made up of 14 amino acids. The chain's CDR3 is CASSPRQGAYEQYF. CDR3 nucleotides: TGTGCCAGCAGCCCGCGACAGGGAGCCTACGAGCAGTACTTC.

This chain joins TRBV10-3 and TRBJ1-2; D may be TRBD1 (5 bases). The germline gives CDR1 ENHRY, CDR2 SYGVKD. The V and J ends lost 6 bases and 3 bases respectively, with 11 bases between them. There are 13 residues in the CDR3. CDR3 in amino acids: CAIRRDAYYGYTF. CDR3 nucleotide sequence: TGTGCCATCAGGCGGGACGCCTACTATGGCTACACCTTC.

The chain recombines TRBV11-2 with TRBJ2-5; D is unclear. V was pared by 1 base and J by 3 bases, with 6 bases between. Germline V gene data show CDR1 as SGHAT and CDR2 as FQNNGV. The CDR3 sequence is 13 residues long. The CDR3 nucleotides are TGTGCCAGCAGCTTAGGGGTCAAAGAGACCCAGTACTTC. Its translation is CASSLGVKETQYF.

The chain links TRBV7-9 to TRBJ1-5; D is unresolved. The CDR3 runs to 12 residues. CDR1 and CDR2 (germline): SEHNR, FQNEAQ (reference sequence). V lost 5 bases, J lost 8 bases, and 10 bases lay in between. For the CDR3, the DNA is TGTGCCAGCAGCCAGTCGGTGGAGCCCCAGCATTTT. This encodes CASSQSVEPQHF.

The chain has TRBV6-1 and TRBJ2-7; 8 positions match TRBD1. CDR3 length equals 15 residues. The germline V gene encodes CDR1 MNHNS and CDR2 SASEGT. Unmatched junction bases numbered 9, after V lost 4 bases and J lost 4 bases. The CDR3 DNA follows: TGTGCCAGCAGTGCGCTGGACAGGGCTTCTTACGAGCAGTACTTC. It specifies CASSALDRASYEQYF.

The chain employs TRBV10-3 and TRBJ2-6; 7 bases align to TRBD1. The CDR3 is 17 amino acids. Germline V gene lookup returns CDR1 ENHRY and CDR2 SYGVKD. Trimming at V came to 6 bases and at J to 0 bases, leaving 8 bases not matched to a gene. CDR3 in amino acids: CAIREQGPLSGANVLTF. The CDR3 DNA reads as TGTGCCATCAGGGAACAGGGGCCTCTCTCTGGGGCCAACGTCCTGACTTTC.

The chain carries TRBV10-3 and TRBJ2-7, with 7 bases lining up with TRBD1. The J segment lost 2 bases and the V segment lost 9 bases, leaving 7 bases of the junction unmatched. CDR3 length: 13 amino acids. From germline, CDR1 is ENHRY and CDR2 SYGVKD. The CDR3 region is CAIRQGPTYEQYF. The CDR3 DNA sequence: TGTGCCATAAGACAGGGCCCAACCTACGAGCAGTACTTC.

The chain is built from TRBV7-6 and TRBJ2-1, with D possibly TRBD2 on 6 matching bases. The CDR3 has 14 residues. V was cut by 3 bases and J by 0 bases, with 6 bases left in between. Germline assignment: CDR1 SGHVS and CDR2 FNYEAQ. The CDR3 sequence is CASSFGSSYNEQFF. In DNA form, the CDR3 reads TGTGCCAGCAGCTTCGGGAGCTCCTACAATGAGCAGTTCTTC.

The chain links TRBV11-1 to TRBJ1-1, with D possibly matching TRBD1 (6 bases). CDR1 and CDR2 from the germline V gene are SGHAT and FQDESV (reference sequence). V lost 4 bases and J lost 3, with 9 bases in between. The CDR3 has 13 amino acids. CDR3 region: CASSSQGYTEAFF. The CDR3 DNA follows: TGTGCCAGCAGCTCCCAGGGGTACACTGAAGCTTTCTTT.

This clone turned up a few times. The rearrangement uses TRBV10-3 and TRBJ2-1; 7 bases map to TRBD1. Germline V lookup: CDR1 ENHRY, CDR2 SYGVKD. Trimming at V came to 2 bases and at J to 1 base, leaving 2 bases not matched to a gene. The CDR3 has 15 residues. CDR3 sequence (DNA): TGTGCCATCAGTGAGGACAGGGATTCCTACAATGAGCAGTTCTTC. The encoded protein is CAISEDRDSYNEQFF.

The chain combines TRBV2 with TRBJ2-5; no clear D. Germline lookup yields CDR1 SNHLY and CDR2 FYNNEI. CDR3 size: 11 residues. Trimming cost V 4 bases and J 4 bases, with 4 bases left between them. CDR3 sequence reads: CASSAPETQYF. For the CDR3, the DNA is TGTGCCAGCAGTGCCCCAGAGACCCAGTACTTC.

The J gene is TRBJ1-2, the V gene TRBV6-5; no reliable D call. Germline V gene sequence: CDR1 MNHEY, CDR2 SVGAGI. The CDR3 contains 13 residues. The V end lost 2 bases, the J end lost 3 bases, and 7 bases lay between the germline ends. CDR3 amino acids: CASSYEGDYGYTF. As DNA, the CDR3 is TGTGCCAGCAGTTACGAGGGCGACTATGGCTACACCTTC.

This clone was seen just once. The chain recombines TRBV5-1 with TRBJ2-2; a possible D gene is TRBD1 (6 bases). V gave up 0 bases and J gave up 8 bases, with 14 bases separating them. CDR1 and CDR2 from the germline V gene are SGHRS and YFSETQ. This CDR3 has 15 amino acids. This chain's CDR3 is CASSLVTGSTGELFF. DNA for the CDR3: TGCGCCAGCAGCTTGGTTACAGGGAGTACGGGGGAGCTGTTTTTT. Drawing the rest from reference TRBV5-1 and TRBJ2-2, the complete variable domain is KAGVTQTPRYLIKTRGQQVTLSCSPISGHRSVSWYQQTPGQGLQFLFEYFSETQRNKGNFPGRFSGRQFSNSRSEMNVSTLELGDSALYLCASSLVTGSTGELFFGEGSRLTVL.

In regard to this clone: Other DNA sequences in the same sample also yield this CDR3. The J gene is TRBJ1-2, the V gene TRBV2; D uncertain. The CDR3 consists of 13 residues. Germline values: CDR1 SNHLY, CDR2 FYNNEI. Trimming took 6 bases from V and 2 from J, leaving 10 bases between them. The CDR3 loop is CASSETENYGYTF. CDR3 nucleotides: TGTGCCAGCAGCGAAACAGAGAACTATGGCTACACCTTC.

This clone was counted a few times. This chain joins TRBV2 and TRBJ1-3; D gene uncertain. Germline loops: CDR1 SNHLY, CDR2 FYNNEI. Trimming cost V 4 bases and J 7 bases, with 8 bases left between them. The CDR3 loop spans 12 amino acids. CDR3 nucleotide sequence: TGTGCCAGCAGTGCTGCCCGGAACACCATATATTTT. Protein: CASSAARNTIYF. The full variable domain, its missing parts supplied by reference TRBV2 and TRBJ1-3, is EPEVTQTPSHQVTQMGQEVILRCVPISNHLYFYWYRQILGQKVEFLVSFYNNEISEKSEIFDDQFSVERPDGSNFTLKIRSTKLEDSAMYFCASSAARNTIYFGEGSWLTVV.

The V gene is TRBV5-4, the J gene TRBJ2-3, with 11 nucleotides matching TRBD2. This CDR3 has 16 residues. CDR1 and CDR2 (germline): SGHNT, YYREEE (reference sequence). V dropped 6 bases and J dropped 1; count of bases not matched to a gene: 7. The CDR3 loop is CASKQIAGGGTDTQYF. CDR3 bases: TGTGCCAGCAAACAAATAGCGGGAGGGGGCACAGATACGCAGTATTTT. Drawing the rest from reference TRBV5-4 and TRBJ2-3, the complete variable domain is ETGVTQSPTHLIKTRGQQVTLRCSSQSGHNTVSWYQQALGQGPQFIFQYYREEENGRGNFPPRFSGLQFPNYSSELNVNALELDDSALYLCASKQIAGGGTDTQYFGPGTRLTVL.

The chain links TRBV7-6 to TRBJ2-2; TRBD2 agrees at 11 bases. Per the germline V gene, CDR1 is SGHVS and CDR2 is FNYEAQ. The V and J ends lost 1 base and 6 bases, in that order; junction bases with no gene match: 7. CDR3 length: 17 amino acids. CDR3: CASSLDPTSGGSGELFF. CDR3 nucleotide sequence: TGTGCCAGCAGCTTAGACCCCACTAGCGGGGGATCCGGGGAGCTGTTTTTT.

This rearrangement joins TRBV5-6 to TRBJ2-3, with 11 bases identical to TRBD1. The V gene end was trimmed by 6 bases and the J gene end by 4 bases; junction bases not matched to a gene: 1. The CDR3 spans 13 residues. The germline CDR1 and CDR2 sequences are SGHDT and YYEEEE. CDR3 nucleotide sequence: TGTGCCAGCAAGGACAGGGGGCCAGATACGCAGTATTTT. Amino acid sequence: CASKDRGPDTQYF.

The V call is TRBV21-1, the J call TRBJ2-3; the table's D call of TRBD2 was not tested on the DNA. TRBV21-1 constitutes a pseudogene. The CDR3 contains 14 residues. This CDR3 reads CASSRWLDTDTQYF. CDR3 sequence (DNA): TGTGCCAGCAGCAGGTGGCTAGACACAGATACGCAGTATTTT.

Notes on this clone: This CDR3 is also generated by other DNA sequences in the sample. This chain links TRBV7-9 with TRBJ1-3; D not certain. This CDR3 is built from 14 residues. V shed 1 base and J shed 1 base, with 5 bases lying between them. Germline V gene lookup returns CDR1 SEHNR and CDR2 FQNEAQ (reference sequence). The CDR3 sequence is CASSLGGSGNTIYF. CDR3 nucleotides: TGTGCCAGCAGCTTAGGGGGATCTGGAAACACCATATATTTT.

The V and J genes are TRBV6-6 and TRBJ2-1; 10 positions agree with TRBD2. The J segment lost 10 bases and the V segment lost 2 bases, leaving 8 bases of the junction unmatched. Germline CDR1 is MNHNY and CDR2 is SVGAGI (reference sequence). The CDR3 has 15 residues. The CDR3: CASSYASGRVREQFF. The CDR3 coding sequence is TGTGCCAGCAGTTACGCTAGCGGGAGAGTAAGGGAGCAGTTCTTC.

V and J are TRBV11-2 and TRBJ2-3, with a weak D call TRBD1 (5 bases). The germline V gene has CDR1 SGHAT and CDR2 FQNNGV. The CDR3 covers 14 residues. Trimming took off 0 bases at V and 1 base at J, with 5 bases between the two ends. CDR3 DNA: TGTGCCAGCAGCTTAGACAGGGGCACAGATACGCAGTATTTT. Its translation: CASSLDRGTDTQYF.

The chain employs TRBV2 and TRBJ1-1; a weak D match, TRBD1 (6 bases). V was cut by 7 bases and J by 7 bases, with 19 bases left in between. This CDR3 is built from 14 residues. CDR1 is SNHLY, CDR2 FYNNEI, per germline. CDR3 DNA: TGTGCCAGCATCAGGATAGAAGACAGGTTTGAAGCTTTCTTT. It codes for CASIRIEDRFEAFF.

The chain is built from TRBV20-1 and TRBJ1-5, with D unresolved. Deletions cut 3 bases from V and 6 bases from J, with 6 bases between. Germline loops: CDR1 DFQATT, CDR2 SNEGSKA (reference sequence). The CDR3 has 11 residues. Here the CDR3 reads CSASCSQPQHF. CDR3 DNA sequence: TGCAGTGCTAGCTGCAGTCAGCCCCAGCATTTT.

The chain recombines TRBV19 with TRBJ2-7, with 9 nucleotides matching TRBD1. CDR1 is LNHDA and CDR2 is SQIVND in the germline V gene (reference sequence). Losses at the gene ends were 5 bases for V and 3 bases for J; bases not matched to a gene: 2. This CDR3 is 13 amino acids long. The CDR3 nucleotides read TGTGCCAGTAGTTTGGGACAGGGCTACGAGCAGTACTTC. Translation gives CASSLGQGYEQYF.

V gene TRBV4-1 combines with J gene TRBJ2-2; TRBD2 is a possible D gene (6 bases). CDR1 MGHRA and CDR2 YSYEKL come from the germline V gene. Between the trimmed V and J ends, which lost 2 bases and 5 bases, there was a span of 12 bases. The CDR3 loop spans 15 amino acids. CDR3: CASSQWTAGTGELFF. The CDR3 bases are TGCGCCAGCAGCCAATGGACGGCGGGGACCGGGGAGCTGTTTTTT.

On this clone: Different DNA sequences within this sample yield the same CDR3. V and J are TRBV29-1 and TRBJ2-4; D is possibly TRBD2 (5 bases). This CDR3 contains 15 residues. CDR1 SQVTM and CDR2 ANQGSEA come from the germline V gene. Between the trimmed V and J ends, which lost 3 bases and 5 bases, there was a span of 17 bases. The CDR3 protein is CSVEVGSAAENIQYF. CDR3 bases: TGCAGCGTTGAGGTAGGGAGTGCGGCGGAAAACATTCAGTACTTC. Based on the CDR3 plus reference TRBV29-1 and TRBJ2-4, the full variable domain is SAVISQKPSRDICQRGTSLTIQCQVDSQVTMMFWYRQQPGQSLTLIATANQGSEATYESGFVIDKFPISRPNLTFSTLTVSNMSPEDSSIYLCSVEVGSAAENIQYFGAGTRLSVL.

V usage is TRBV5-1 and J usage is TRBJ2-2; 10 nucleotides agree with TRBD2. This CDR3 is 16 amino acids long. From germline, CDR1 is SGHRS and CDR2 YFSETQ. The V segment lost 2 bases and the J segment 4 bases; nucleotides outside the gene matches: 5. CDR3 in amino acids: CASSFERGGRTGELFF. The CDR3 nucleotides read TGCGCCAGCAGCTTCGAGCGGGGGGGGCGCACCGGGGAGCTGTTTTTT. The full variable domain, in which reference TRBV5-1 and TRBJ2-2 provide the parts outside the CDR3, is KAGVTQTPRYLIKTRGQQVTLSCSPISGHRSVSWYQQTPGQGLQFLFEYFSETQRNKGNFPGRFSGRQFSNSRSEMNVSTLELGDSALYLCASSFERGGRTGELFFGEGSRLTVL.

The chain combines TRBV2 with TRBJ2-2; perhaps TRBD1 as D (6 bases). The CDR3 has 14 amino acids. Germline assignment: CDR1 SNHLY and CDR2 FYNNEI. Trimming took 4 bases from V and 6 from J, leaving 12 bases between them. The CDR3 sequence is CASSGTETSGELFF. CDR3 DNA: TGTGCCAGCAGTGGGACAGAGACGTCCGGGGAGCTGTTTTTT.